The rows below give T cell receptor beta chains drawn from one sample of a study of T-cell memory formation after mild COVID-19. TCRdb reprocessed the 5' RACE reads with MiXCR, giving one entry per CDR3 protein. The top ten clones hold over 9% of a sample with under 550,000 distinct CDR3 sequences, about 20% of them seen once. The sample was PBMCs or a T cell subset sorted from them (not recorded which). All receptors come from an adult woman who had mild COVID-19 (a few samples of this study predate the infection). Cell type and time point are not known. Each CDR3 is given without its conserved first and last residue.

TRBV18 ASSPQGQGSYNEQF
TRBV27 ASGTGYNQPQH
TRBV5-1 ASSLPGQTLENTGELF
TRBV20-1 SGSERDYYEQY
TRBV7-3 ASSLNVTPGAF
TRBV5-1 ASSPLTDRPLDTEAF
TRBV7-2 ASSESSGAYNEQF
TRBV12-3/TRBV12-4 ASSSAGYGQPQH
TRBV12-3/TRBV12-4 ASTTKNTEAF
TRBV2 ASSENPGTSGGNEQF
TRBV7-3 ASARGILEPLH
TRBV7-7 ASSLTGGGGETQY
TRBV12-3/TRBV12-4 ATTGYNSPLH
TRBV7-2 ASSTGPSSYEQY
TRBV7-3 ASSWDRGEGYT
TRBV6-5 ASRKDRGNQPQH
TRBV5-1 ASSLTPGANVLT
TRBV20-1 SARGHLVDGYT
TRBV7-6 ASSLAGESNEQF
TRBV6-5 ASSYSIQGAGNEQF
TRBV5-5 ASSLAGSNYGYT
TRBV19 ASSSPGEGRRSNQPQH
TRBV18 ASSGLALYNEQF
TRBV15 ATSRGWYEQY
TRBV19 ASSTRLGSGAYEQY
TRBV2 ASSEWGQGRSPLH
TRBV4-3 ASSQARAVTALAKNIQY
TRBV4-3 ASSQRRGDYNEQF
TRBV2 ASSADRMPF
TRBV7-3 ASSLAAPGGGEDTQY
TRBV7-9 ASSSRNRDRDGVDTQY
TRBV7-9 ASSLTSGGAADTQY
TRBV12-3/TRBV12-4 ASSPHPRETQY
TRBV2 ASRGLAALNEQF
TRBV20-1 SAWKGGAEWGETQY
TRBV6-2/TRBV6-3 ASTKATSGVQDEQF
TRBV9 ASSPTRVRNTEAF
TRBV5-4 ASSWGGLNEKLF